Below are 19 T cell receptor beta chains sequenced from a single sample in a study of post-analysis software for immune sequencing data. Study-wide points: TRBV5-6, TRBV5-1 and TRBV20-1 were among about 5 TRBV segments more frequent in patients than controls.

The TCR beta cDNA libraries carried unique molecular identifiers. TCRdb ran MiXCR on the PCR reads and lists one entry per CDR3 protein. The sample includes about 540,000 distinct CDR3 sequences, around a third of them seen just once. No antigen has been assigned to these receptors. Sequencing input: blood. These receptors all stem from a girl aged 2-17 years with multiple sclerosis.

This clonotype came up a few times. The rearrangement uses TRBV7-2 and TRBJ2-7; possibly TRBD2 for D (5 bases). The length of the CDR3 is 13 residues. V dropped 5 bases and J dropped 0 bases, with 8 bases sitting between them. From germline, CDR1 is SGHTA and CDR2 FQGNSA. Here the CDR3 reads CASSTRVSYEQYF. CDR3 sequence (DNA): TGTGCCAGCAGCACTAGGGTCTCCTACGAGCAGTACTTC.

The chain uses TRBV5-6 and TRBJ2-5, with 7 nucleotides matching TRBD1. The CDR3 length is 13 residues. Trimming removed 6 bases from V and 7 bases from J; junction bases left unmatched: 9. Looked up from germline, CDR1 is SGHDT and CDR2 is YYEEEE. In nucleotides, the CDR3 is TGTGCCAGCACGTCAGGGGGTCCGGGGACCCAGTACTTC. This codes for CASTSGGPGTQYF. Based on the CDR3 plus reference TRBV5-6 and TRBJ2-5, the full variable domain is DAGVTQSPTHLIKTRGQQVTLRCSPKSGHDTVSWYQQALGQGPQFIFQYYEEEERQRGNFPDRFSGHQFPNYSSELNVNALLLGDSALYLCASTSGGPGTQYFGPGTRLLVL.

This clonotype has a single count. Mismatch with germline at one junction end may stem from a read error. The chain uses TRBV20-1 and TRBJ1-1; TRBD1 agrees at 11 bases. CDR1 is DFQATT, CDR2 SNEGSKA, per germline (reference sequence). This CDR3 is built from 15 residues. Written as DNA, the CDR3 is TGCAGTGCTAGTCCCGGGACAGGGGGGTACACTAAAGCTTTCTTT. This encodes CSASPGTGGYTKAFF.

The chain combines TRBV5-1 with TRBJ2-2, with a tentative D call TRBD1 (5 bases). Trimming took 3 bases from V and 6 from J, leaving 9 bases between them. Germline CDR1 is SGHRS and CDR2 is YFSETQ. CDR3 length: 13 amino acids. The CDR3 DNA follows: TGCGCCAGCAGCTACCAGGGTCCCGGGGAGCTGTTTTTT. Translation: CASSYQGPGELFF.

This clonotype was observed a handful of times. The chain recombines TRBV5-1 with TRBJ1-2, with no clear D. The CDR3 is 12 amino acids. Between the trimmed V and J ends, which lost 0 bases and 8 bases, there was a span of 8 bases. Germline CDR1 SGHRS, CDR2 YFSETQ. The CDR3 DNA is TGCGCCAGCAGCTTGGTCGGTTCCGGCTACACCTTC. Its translation: CASSLVGSGYTF.

The rearrangement links TRBV5-1 to TRBJ2-5; 8 positions agree with TRBD1. V was clipped by 4 bases and J by 11 bases; unmatched bases: 13. Germline V gene lookup returns CDR1 SGHRS and CDR2 YFSETQ. This CDR3 has 14 amino acids. DNA for the CDR3: TGCGCCAGCAGCCCAGGGGGCTTGAGGGGGGAGCAGTACTTC. This codes for CASSPGGLRGEQYF.

The chain couples TRBV7-2 to TRBJ1-4; 7 bases map to TRBD1. The CDR3 has 16 residues. Germline V gene sequence: CDR1 SGHTA, CDR2 FQGNSA. V was pared by 5 bases and J by 7 bases, with 13 bases of the junction left unmatched. The CDR3 sequence is CASSTPRTGESEKLFF. CDR3 sequence (DNA): TGTGCCAGCAGCACACCTCGAACAGGGGAGTCTGAAAAACTGTTTTTT.

The chain uses TRBV7-3 and TRBJ1-2, with 8 bases identical to TRBD1. The junction had 10 bases not matched to a gene; V was cut back by 4 bases and J by 3 bases. The CDR3 has 16 residues. Germline CDR1 reads SGHTA; CDR2 reads FQGTGA. CDR3: CASSSGQGLTYYGYTF. For the CDR3, the DNA is TGTGCCAGCAGCTCCGGACAGGGCCTAACTTACTATGGCTACACCTTC.

The chain carries TRBV12-3 or TRBV12-4 and TRBJ2-2; possibly TRBD1 for D (5 bases). The germline V and J ends were trimmed by 2 bases and 6 bases, with 10 bases remaining between them. CDR3 length: 14 amino acids. CDR3: CASSLQGGPGELFF. The CDR3 DNA follows: TGTGCCAGCAGTTTACAGGGCGGTCCCGGGGAGCTGTTTTTT.

This chain connects TRBV20-1 to TRBJ1-6; tentatively, D is TRBD1 (5 bases). Trimming left V 3 bases short and J 4 bases short, with 10 bases between. CDR1 is DFQATT and CDR2 is SNEGSKA in the germline V gene (reference sequence). The CDR3 runs 14 residues. CDR3 DNA sequence: TGCAGTGCTAGGCTGACAGCGTATAATTCACCCCTCCACTTT. As protein: CSARLTAYNSPLHF.

This clonotype was observed a few times. The chain uses TRBV5-1 and TRBJ2-1, with 8 positions matching TRBD1. The DNA end lines up better with TRBJ2-7; the J call may be wrong. Germline CDR1 is SGHRS and CDR2 is YFSETQ. This CDR3 region has 15 residues. The chain's CDR3 is CASSRDRGPYNEQYF. CDR3 nucleotide sequence: TGCGCCAGCAGCCGCGACAGGGGCCCCTACAATGAGCAGTACTTC.

The J gene is TRBJ1-2, the V gene TRBV12-3 or TRBV12-4, with D perhaps matching TRBD1 (6 bases). The CDR3 is 15 amino acids. The V end lost 2 bases, the J end lost 4 bases, and 14 bases lay between the germline ends. The CDR3 sequence: CASSLNGQPSYGYTF. The CDR3 coding sequence is TGTGCCAGCAGTTTAAACGGACAGCCGAGCTATGGCTACACCTTC.

The sample holds one count of this clonotype. The gene calls are TRBV18 and TRBJ2-5; D possibly corresponds to TRBD1 (5 bases). CDR1 and CDR2 (germline): KGHSH, LQKENI. Between the trimmed V and J ends, which lost 6 bases and 11 bases, there was a span of 25 bases. This CDR3 has 15 residues. The CDR3 protein is CASSPVQGQAARQYF. The CDR3, as DNA: TGTGCCAGCTCGCCCGTCCAGGGCCAAGCCGCACGGCAGTACTTC.

The chain couples TRBV3-1 to TRBJ2-5; D uncertain. The CDR3 spans 14 residues. The ends were cut back, 1 base at V and 2 bases at J, with 8 bases in the middle. Germline V CDR1 and CDR2: LGHDT, YNNKEL (reference sequence). CDR3: CASSQGASQETQYF. The CDR3 region has the DNA TGTGCCAGCAGCCAAGGGGCCTCACAAGAGACCCAGTACTTC.

This clonotype was detected a few times. V gene TRBV20-1 combines with J gene TRBJ1-6; D uncertain. Germline CDR1 reads DFQATT; CDR2 reads SNEGSKA (reference sequence). This CDR3 has 14 amino acids. Trimming cost V 0 bases and J 10 bases, with 13 bases left between them. CDR3 nucleotide sequence: TGCAGTGCTAGAGATCCTGGGTTTAGGTCACCCCTCCACTTT. Its translation: CSARDPGFRSPLHF.

The rearrangement links TRBV2 to TRBJ1-2, with 7 bases that match TRBD1. Germline lookup yields CDR1 SNHLY and CDR2 FYNNEI. J was trimmed by 2 bases and V by 6 bases; bases with no gene match: 9. This CDR3 is built from 15 residues. CDR3 nucleotides: TGTGCCAGCAGGCTCCGGGACAGCCGGAACTATGGCTACACCTTC. Residues: CASRLRDSRNYGYTF.

This clonotype was observed once. The chain carries TRBV4-1 and TRBJ1-4; D is perhaps TRBD1 (5 bases). Trimming stripped 4 bases from V and 8 bases from J, with 23 bases between. The CDR3 has 17 residues. Germline lookup yields CDR1 MGHRA and CDR2 YSYEKL. CDR3 residues: CASSRLNSRDGGEKLFF. Here the CDR3 DNA reads TGCGCCAGCAGCCGTCTTAATTCTCGGGACGGAGGGGAAAAACTGTTTTTT.

V and J are TRBV20-1 and TRBJ1-1; 8 bases line up with TRBD1. The CDR3 length is 13 residues. Germline V gene data show CDR1 as DFQATT and CDR2 as SNEGSKA (reference sequence). J lost 1 base, V lost 8 bases, and 6 bases had no gene match. CDR3 amino acids: CSCQGAWNTEAFF. The DNA of the CDR3 is TGCAGTTGCCAGGGGGCATGGAACACTGAAGCTTTCTTT.

The chain uses TRBV15 and TRBJ2-4, with a possible D match to TRBD2 (6 bases). TRBJ2-7 matches the DNA end more closely, so the J call is doubtful. The CDR3 is 16 residues long. CDR1 is LNHNV and CDR2 is YYDKDF in the germline V gene (reference sequence). CDR3 bases: TGTGCCACCAGTAACGACTTCGGGGGTAGGTCCTACGAGCAGTACTTC. Translated, it gives CATSNDFGGRSYEQYF.